One and the same sample provided the 21 T cell receptor beta chains below, sequenced in a study of CD8+CD57+ T cells in acquired aplastic anemia. For sequencing, patients were chosen who had shown expansion of CD8+CD57+ cells by flow cytometry. The template for TCR beta VDJ and CDR3 sequence profiling was genomic DNA. TCRdb redid the calling of the reads with MiXCR, one entry per CDR3 protein. Among about 180,000 distinct CDR3 sequences listed, about 45% were seen once. The sample taken for sequencing was sorted CD4+, CD8+, or CD8+CD57+ T cells (not recorded which) from PBMCs. All receptors derive from a human donor with aplastic anemia.

Of note for this clonotype: A clone one base away is much larger, so this may be a read error. The chain joins TRBV7-9 to TRBJ2-1, with 11 bases identical to TRBD2. V shed 2 bases, J shed 0 bases, and the junction held 3 bases outside the gene matches. Germline V gene sequence: CDR1 SEHNR, CDR2 FQNEAQ (reference sequence). The CDR3 length is 17 residues. CDR3 in amino acids: CASSLNSGGASYNEQFF. The CDR3 DNA is TGTGCCAGCAGCTTAAATAGCGGGGGGGCCTCCTACAATGAGCAGTTCTTC.

This clonotype was observed at least ten times. Here the CDR3 reads CASSRDLMGEQYF. CDR3 coding DNA: TGTGCCAGCAGCCGGGACCTTATGGGGGAGCAGTACTTC. The chain uses TRBV11-1 and TRBJ2-7, with D possibly being TRBD1 or TRBD2 (5 bases each). This CDR3 has 13 residues. CDR1 SGHAT and CDR2 FQDESV come from the germline V gene (reference sequence). Trimming removed 5 bases at V and 7 bases at J, with 15 bases between.

For this clonotype: A much larger clone lies a single base off, so this may be a read error. The chain links TRBV4-2 to TRBJ2-1; 7 bases are a match to TRBD1. The CDR3 sequence is 14 residues long. Germline V gene data show CDR1 as LGHNA and CDR2 as YNFKEQ. The chain's CDR3 is CASSDQQGNNERFF. The CDR3 DNA reads TGTGCCAGCAGCGATCAACAGGGGAACAATGAGCGGTTCTTC.

The CDR3 DNA is TGTGCCAGCAGGGGGACGGTAGACCAGCCCCAGCATTTT. The encoded protein is CASRGTVDQPQHF. The chain recombines TRBV2 with TRBJ1-5; D possibly corresponds to TRBD1 (5 bases). The CDR3 has 13 residues. The ends were cut back, 6 bases at V and 7 bases at J, with 13 bases in the middle. The V gene's germline CDR1 is SNHLY and CDR2 FYNNEI.

This chain joins TRBV11-2 and TRBJ2-1; tentatively, D is TRBD1 or TRBD2 (5 bases each). Germline CDR1 reads SGHAT; CDR2 reads FQNNGV. Trimming took 1 base from V and 4 from J, leaving 11 bases between them. The CDR3 length is 15 residues. The CDR3 loop is CASSLAPGAYNEQFF. Written as DNA, the CDR3 is TGTGCCAGCAGCTTAGCCCCCGGGGCATACAATGAGCAGTTCTTC.

The V gene is TRBV19, the J gene TRBJ2-3; no reliable D call. This CDR3 has 12 residues. From germline, CDR1 is LNHDA and CDR2 SQIVND (reference sequence). V lost 4 bases and J lost 5, with 7 bases in between. The CDR3 sequence is CASSKVLDTQYF. The CDR3 nucleotides are TGTGCCAGTAGTAAAGTGTTAGATACGCAGTATTTT. The full variable domain, its missing parts supplied by reference TRBV19 and TRBJ2-3, is DGGITQSPKYLFRKEGQNVTLSCEQNLNHDAMYWYRQDPGQGLRLIYYSQIVNDFQKGDIAEGYSVSREKKESFPLTVTSAQKNPTAFYLCASSKVLDTQYFGPGTRLTVL.

In its sample, this clonotype was seen many times. CDR3 residues: CASTDRGLSYNEQFF. CDR3 DNA sequence: TGTGCCAGCACCGACCGGGGACTTTCCTACAATGAGCAGTTCTTC. The chain couples TRBV12-3 or TRBV12-4 to TRBJ2-1, with D perhaps TRBD2 (6 bases). Trimming stripped 7 bases from V and 1 base from J, with 14 bases between. The CDR3 totals 15 residues.

The chain has TRBV10-2 and TRBJ1-2; D might be TRBD1 (6 bases). Germline V lookup: CDR1 WSHSY, CDR2 SAAADI. The CDR3 runs 13 residues. Trimming cost V 8 bases and J 8 bases, with 18 bases left between them. The CDR3 sequence: CASGQTGFVGYTF. In DNA form, the CDR3 reads TGCGCCAGCGGCCAAACAGGGTTTGTCGGCTACACCTTC.

The rearrangement uses TRBV9 and TRBJ1-1, with D tentatively TRBD1 (6 bases). The germline gives CDR1 SGDLS, CDR2 YYNGEE. The V gene lost 3 bases and the J gene lost 6 bases, with 9 bases spanning the gap. The CDR3 runs 12 residues. DNA for the CDR3: TGTGCCAGCAGCGGACAGGAGTCTGAAGCTTTCTTT. Translation: CASSGQESEAFF.

The chain recombines TRBV10-3 with TRBJ2-1, with D tentatively TRBD2 (5 bases). Between the trimmed V and J ends, which lost 2 bases and 9 bases, there was a span of 8 bases. The V gene's germline CDR1 is ENHRY and CDR2 SYGVKD. The CDR3 runs to 12 residues. CDR3 nucleotides: TGTGCCATCAGTGAGGCAGAGGGTGAGCAGTTCTTC. Translation gives CAISEAEGEQFF.

This rearrangement joins TRBV7-2 to TRBJ2-7, with D perhaps matching TRBD1 (8 bases). The CDR3 sequence is 15 residues long. CDR1 and CDR2 from the germline V gene are SGHTA and FQGNSA. V lost 2 bases, J lost 2 bases, and 13 bases lay in between. CDR3 sequence reads: CASSLRTGRAYEQYF. CDR3 nucleotides: TGTGCCAGCAGCTTACGGACAGGGAGGGCCTACGAGCAGTACTTC.

The table lists this clonotype with many counts. The chain recombines TRBV5-1 with TRBJ1-2, with D hard to call. Germline CDR1 SGHRS, CDR2 YFSETQ. V was shortened by 0 bases and J by 5 bases, with 8 bases between the two germline ends. This CDR3 region has 13 residues. The CDR3 reads CASSLDIPYGYTF. For the CDR3, the DNA is TGCGCCAGCAGCTTGGACATTCCTTATGGCTACACCTTC.

The genes are TRBV5-6 and TRBJ1-1; 8 bases line up with TRBD1. Germline V CDR1 and CDR2: SGHDT, YYEEEE. The CDR3 spans 14 residues. J lost 4 bases, V lost 0 bases, and 2 bases had no gene match. CDR3 in amino acids: CASSLAGTGTEAFF. The CDR3, as DNA: TGTGCCAGCAGCTTGGCCGGGACAGGCACTGAAGCTTTCTTT.

As regards this clonotype: This sequence may be a read error, since a much larger clone differs from it by one base. V usage is TRBV19 and J usage is TRBJ2-2, with 9 bases matching TRBD1. The V gene end was trimmed by 8 bases and the J gene end by 5 bases; junction bases not matched to a gene: 9. Germline V gene lookup returns CDR1 LNHDA and CDR2 SQIVND (reference sequence). The CDR3 is 15 amino acids. The CDR3 nucleotides read TGTGCCAGTGCCCCCGGGACAGGGAGAACCGGGGAGCTGTTTTTT. Protein: CASAPGTGRTGELFF.

This clonotype was recorded a few times. The CDR3 end shows no conserved phenylalanine or tryptophan, and so a read error is likely. This chain joins TRBV4-2 and TRBJ2-1, with D tentatively TRBD2 (5 bases). The CDR3 is 15 amino acids. Between the trimmed V and J ends, which lost 4 bases and 1 base, there was a span of 11 bases. Looked up from germline, CDR1 is LGHNA and CDR2 is YNFKEQ. CDR3 DNA sequence: TGTGCCAGCAGCCCCCGGGGTGCATCCTACAATGAGCAGTTCCTC. Translation gives CASSPRGASYNEQFL.

This clonotype qualifies as medium-sized. The V call is TRBV7-9, the J call TRBJ2-3; D is unclear. Germline values: CDR1 SEHNR, CDR2 FQNEAQ (reference sequence). The germline V and J ends were trimmed by 6 bases and 0 bases, with 7 bases remaining between them. The CDR3 consists of 13 residues. CDR3 loop: CASRPRSTDTQYF. The CDR3 DNA sequence: TGTGCCAGCAGACCAAGAAGCACAGATACGCAGTATTTT.

This chain connects TRBV19 to TRBJ2-7; perhaps TRBD2 as D (5 bases). Trimming removed 0 bases at V and 0 bases at J, with 9 bases between. The CDR3 has 15 residues. Per the germline V gene, CDR1 is LNHDA and CDR2 is SQIVND (reference sequence). CDR3 in DNA: TGTGCCAGTAGTATAGATATGGGGAGCTCCTACGAGCAGTACTTC. This gives the protein CASSIDMGSSYEQYF.

On this clonotype itself: A much larger clone differs from this one at a single base, so this may be a read error. The chain employs TRBV7-8 and TRBJ2-3, with D perhaps being TRBD1 or TRBD2 (6 bases each). The germline V gene has CDR1 SGHVS and CDR2 FQNEAQ. The CDR3 covers 17 residues. V lost 0 bases and J lost 4, with 17 bases in between. The DNA for the CDR3 is TGTGCCAGCAGCTTAGCGGTGGGGGGCATGTCCGCAGATACGCAGTATTTT. This codes for CASSLAVGGMSADTQYF.

This rearrangement joins TRBV12-5 to TRBJ1-4; D is uncertain. Germline V gene sequence: CDR1 LGHNT, CDR2 FRNRAP. The CDR3 contains 11 residues. Trimming removed 6 bases from V and 6 bases from J, with 5 bases in between. CDR3 in amino acids: CASGLYEKLFF. CDR3 sequence (DNA): TGTGCTAGTGGCCTATATGAAAAACTGTTTTTT.

The chain employs TRBV7-6 and TRBJ2-5; no firm D call. The CDR3 consists of 13 residues. Germline V gives CDR1 SGHVS, CDR2 FNYEAQ. V was trimmed by 4 bases and J by 2 bases, leaving 8 bases between them. The CDR3 region has the DNA TGTGCCAGCAGCTCTCCACCTCAAGAGACCCAGTACTTC. Translation: CASSSPPQETQYF.

This clonotype has at least ten counts. The chain combines TRBV5-1 with TRBJ2-7, with a possible D match to TRBD1 (6 bases). CDR3 size: 13 residues. The V end lost 4 bases, the J end lost 2 bases, and 10 bases lay between the germline ends. Germline-derived CDR1 and CDR2 are SGHRS and YFSETQ. CDR3 sequence reads: CASSPQGTYEQYF. DNA for the CDR3: TGCGCCAGCAGCCCACAGGGTACCTACGAGCAGTACTTC.